A single sample is the source of the 7 T cell receptor beta chains below, sequenced in a study of PD-1 blockade in classical Hodgkin lymphoma. This table comes from immunoSEQ multiplex PCR, and its TCRdb copy is limited to in-frame clones, with some not included. The table has 95,000 to 100,000 clones, roughly 90% seen once. The patients all showed relapse after autologous stem cell transplantation, while their brentuximab vedotin exposure varied. Sequencing was performed on peripheral blood mononuclear cells (PBMCs), taken before the second cycle of nivolumab. The receptors were sampled from a human donor with classical Hodgkin lymphoma.

This clone was detected only once. This chain joins TRBV6-5 and TRBJ1-2; possible D gene TRBD1, 6 bases. Germline V lookup: CDR1 MNHEY, CDR2 SVGAGI. V was pared by 5 bases and J by 8 bases, with 18 bases between. CDR3 length: 14 amino acids. The CDR3 here is CASSNTGGEGGYTF. In nucleotides, the CDR3 is TGTGCCAGCAGTAATACCGGGGGCGAGGGGGGCTACACCTTC.

This clone was recorded only once. Here the CDR3 reads CASSSRQRGLLFDNSPLHF. The CDR3 nucleotides read TGTGCCAGCAGTTCGAGACAGCGGGGACTCCTATTTGATAATTCACCCCTCCACTTT. The rearrangement joins TRBV28 to TRBJ1-6; D may be TRBD1 (5 bases). Trimming took 4 bases from V and 5 from J, leaving 24 bases between them. The germline gives CDR1 MDHEN, CDR2 SYDVKM. The CDR3 sequence is 19 residues long.

This clone was recorded a few times. The chain joins TRBV6-5 to TRBJ1-2, with TRBD1 identical over 7 bases. The CDR3 runs to 13 residues. Germline V gene lookup returns CDR1 MNHEY and CDR2 SVGAGI. V shed 6 bases and J 6 bases; nucleotides not matched to a gene: 7. The CDR3 region is CASRIGDRHGYTF. The CDR3 nucleotides are TGTGCCAGCAGGATAGGGGACAGACATGGCTACACCTTC.

The J gene is TRBJ2-3, the V gene TRBV19, with D perhaps TRBD2 (6 bases). Germline CDR1 reads LNHDA; CDR2 reads SQIVND (reference sequence). The CDR3 is 16 residues long. V lost 3 bases, J lost 0 bases, and 13 bases lay in between. This chain's CDR3 is CASSMMGGVSTDTQYF. The CDR3 region has the DNA TGTGCCAGTAGTATGATGGGGGGAGTGAGCACAGATACGCAGTATTTT. Based on the CDR3 plus reference TRBV19 and TRBJ2-3, the full variable domain is DGGITQSPKYLFRKEGQNVTLSCEQNLNHDAMYWYRQDPGQGLRLIYYSQIVNDFQKGDIAEGYSVSREKKESFPLTVTSAQKNPTAFYLCASSMMGGVSTDTQYFGPGTRLTVL.

The DNA for the CDR3 is TGTGCCAGCAGCTTATACCGGGACACCCGGTACCAAGAGACCCAGTACTTC. Translated: CASSLYRDTRYQETQYF. The chain links TRBV11-2 to TRBJ2-5; D is possibly TRBD1 (6 bases). The germline gives CDR1 SGHAT, CDR2 FQNNGV. This CDR3 has 17 amino acids. Deletions cut 2 bases from V and 0 bases from J, with 16 bases between. Full variable domain (outside the CDR3, taken from reference TRBV11-2 and TRBJ2-5): EAGVAQSPRYKIIEKRQSVAFWCNPISGHATLYWYQQILGQGPKLLIQFQNNGVVDDSQLPKDRFSAERLKGVDSTLKIQPAKLEDSAVYLCASSLYRDTRYQETQYFGPGTRLLVL.

The rearrangement joins TRBV5-6 to TRBJ2-7, with 8 bases identical to TRBD2. V lost 7 bases, J lost 0 bases, and 15 bases stayed unmatched. The CDR3 has 17 residues. CDR1 and CDR2 (germline): SGHDT, YYEEEE. The CDR3 coding sequence is TGTGCCAGCGGGGATAGCGCGGGGGGTCGTAGCTCCTACGAGCAGTACTTC. As protein: CASGDSAGGRSSYEQYF.

The rearrangement links TRBV29-1 to TRBJ1-4, with 7 bases matching TRBD1. Germline values: CDR1 SQVTM, CDR2 ANQGSEA. CDR3 length: 13 residues. J was trimmed by 3 bases and V by 2 bases; bases with no gene match: 0. The CDR3 protein is CSVEQGANEKLFF. As DNA, the CDR3 is TGCAGCGTTGAACAGGGGGCTAATGAAAAACTGTTTTTT.